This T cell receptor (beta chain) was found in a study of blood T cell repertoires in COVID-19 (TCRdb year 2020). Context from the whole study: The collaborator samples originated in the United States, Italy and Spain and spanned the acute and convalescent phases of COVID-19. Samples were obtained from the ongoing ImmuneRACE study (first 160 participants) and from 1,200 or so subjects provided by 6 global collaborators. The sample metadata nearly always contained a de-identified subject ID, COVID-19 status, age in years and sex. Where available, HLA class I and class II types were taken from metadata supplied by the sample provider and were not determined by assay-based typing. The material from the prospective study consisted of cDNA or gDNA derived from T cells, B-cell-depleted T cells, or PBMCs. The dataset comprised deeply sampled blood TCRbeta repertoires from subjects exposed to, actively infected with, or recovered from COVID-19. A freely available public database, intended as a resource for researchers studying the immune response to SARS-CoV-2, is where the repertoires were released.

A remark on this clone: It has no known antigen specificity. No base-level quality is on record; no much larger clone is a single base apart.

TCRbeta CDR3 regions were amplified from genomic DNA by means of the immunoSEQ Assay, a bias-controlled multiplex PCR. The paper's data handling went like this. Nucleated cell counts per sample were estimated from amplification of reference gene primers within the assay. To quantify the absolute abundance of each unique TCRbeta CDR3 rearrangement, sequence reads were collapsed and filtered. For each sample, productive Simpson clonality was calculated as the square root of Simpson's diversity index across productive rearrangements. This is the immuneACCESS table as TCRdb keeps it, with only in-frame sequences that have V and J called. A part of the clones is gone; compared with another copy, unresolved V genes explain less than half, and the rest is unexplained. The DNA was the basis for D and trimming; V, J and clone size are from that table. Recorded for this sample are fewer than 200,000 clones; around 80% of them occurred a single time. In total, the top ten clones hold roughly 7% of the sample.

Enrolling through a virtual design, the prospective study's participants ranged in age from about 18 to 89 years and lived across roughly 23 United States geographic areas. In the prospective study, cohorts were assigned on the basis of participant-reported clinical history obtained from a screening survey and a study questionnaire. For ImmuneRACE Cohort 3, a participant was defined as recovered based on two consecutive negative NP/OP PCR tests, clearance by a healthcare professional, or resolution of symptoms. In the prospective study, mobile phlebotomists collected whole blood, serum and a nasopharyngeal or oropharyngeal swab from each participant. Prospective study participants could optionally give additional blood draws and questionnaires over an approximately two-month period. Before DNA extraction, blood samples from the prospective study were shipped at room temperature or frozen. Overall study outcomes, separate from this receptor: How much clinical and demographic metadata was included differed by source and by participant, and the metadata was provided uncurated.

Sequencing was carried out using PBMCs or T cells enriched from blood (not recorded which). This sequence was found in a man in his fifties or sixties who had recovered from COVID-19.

CDR3 region: CASSQANVRGLPVTGELFF. The nucleotide sequence is TGCGCCAGCAGCCAAGCCAATGTGAGAGGACTCCCTGTCACCGGGGAGCTGTTTTTT. The rearranged segments are TRBV4-3 and TRBJ2-2; the D gene is perhaps TRBD2, on 5 matching bases. The germline V gene gives CDR1 as LGHNA and CDR2 as YSLEER. Measured from the cysteine to the phenylalanine, the CDR3 is 19 residues long. The retained sequence is limited to the CDR3, 57 bases, with the frame set at the first base. V and J are truncated by 1 base and 4 bases respectively, leaving an intervening sequence of 22 bases.